This TCR beta chain was captured by sequencing in a study of blood T cell repertoires in COVID-19. Study as a whole: From the United States, Italy and Spain came samples of acute and convalescent COVID-19. Sources were T cells, B-cell-depleted T cells, or PBMCs; the material itself was cDNA or gDNA.

Trimming cost V 0 bases and J 5 bases, with 17 bases left between them. Germline V gene lookup returns CDR1 SGHRS and CDR2 YFSETQ. The CDR3 consists of 16 residues. In the authors' methods: How many nucleated cells were present was estimated from reference gene primer amplification. TCRdb's table, derived via immunoSEQ multiplex PCR, lists solely in-frame clones and lacks some. The DNA gave D and trimming, while V, J and clone size come from that table. The sample yields approximately 140,000 clones, around four fifths seen once. This sequence originates from a woman aged 40 to 50 with active or convalescent COVID-19. This rearrangement joins TRBV5-1 to TRBJ1-2, with D tentatively TRBD1 (6 bases). What was sequenced was peripheral blood. This CDR3 reads CASSLEGVAGAYGYTF. The DNA of the CDR3 is TGCGCCAGCAGCTTGGAGGGGGTGGCAGGGGCTTATGGCTACACCTTC.